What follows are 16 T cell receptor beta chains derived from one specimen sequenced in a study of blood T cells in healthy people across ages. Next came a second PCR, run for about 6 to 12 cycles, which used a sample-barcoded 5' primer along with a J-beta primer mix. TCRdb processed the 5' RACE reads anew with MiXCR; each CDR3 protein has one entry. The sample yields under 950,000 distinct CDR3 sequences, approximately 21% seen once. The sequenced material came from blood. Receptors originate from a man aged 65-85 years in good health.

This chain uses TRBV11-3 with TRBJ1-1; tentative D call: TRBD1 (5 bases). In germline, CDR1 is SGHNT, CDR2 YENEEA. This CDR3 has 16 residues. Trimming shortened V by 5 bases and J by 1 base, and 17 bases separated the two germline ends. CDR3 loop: CASSPRGSGSNTEAFF. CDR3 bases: TGTGCCAGCAGCCCCCGGGGGTCAGGGTCGAACACTGAAGCTTTCTTT. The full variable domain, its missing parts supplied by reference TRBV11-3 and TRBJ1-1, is EAGVVQSPRYKIIEKKQPVAFWCNPISGHNTLYWYLQNLGQGPELLIRYENEEAVDDSQLPKDRFSAERLKGVDSTLKIQPAELGDSAVYLCASSPRGSGSNTEAFFGQGTRLTVV.

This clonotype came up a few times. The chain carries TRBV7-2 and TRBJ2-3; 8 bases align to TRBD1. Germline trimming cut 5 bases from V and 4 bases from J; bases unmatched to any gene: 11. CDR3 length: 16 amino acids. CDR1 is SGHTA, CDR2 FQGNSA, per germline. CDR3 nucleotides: TGTGCCAGCAGCCCTAGACCGGGACAGGACTCAGATACGCAGTATTTT. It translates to CASSPRPGQDSDTQYF.

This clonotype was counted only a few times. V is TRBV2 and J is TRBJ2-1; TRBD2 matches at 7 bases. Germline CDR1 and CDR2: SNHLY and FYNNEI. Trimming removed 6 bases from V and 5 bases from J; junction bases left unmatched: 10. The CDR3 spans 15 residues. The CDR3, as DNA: TGTGCCAGCAGACCGAGGCGGGAGCCTGACAATGAGCAGTTCTTC. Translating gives CASRPRREPDNEQFF.

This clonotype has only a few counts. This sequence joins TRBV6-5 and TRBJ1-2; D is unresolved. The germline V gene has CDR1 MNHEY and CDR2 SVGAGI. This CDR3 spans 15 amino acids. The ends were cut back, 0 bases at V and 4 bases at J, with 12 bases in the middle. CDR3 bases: TGTGCCAGCAGTTACTCGACTGGGGAGGTCTATGGCTACACCTTC. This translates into CASSYSTGEVYGYTF.

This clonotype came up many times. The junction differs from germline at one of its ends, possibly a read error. CDR3 DNA sequence: TGTGCCAGCAGTCAAGTCGGAGGAATCTCCGACAATGAGCAGTTCTTC. This gives the protein CASSQVGGISDNEQFF. The chain has TRBV14 and TRBJ2-1; D is perhaps TRBD2 (5 bases). The germline V gene has CDR1 SGHDN and CDR2 FVKESK. This CDR3 is 16 amino acids long.

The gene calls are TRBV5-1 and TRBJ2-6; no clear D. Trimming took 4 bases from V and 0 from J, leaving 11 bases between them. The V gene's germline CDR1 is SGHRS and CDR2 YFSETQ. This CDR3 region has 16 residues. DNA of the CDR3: TGCGCCAGCAGCCTAACTACAGCCTCTGGGGCCAACGTCCTGACTTTC. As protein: CASSLTTASGANVLTF.

Written as DNA, the CDR3 is TGTGCCAGCAGCTTAGGGTACCCGCTAGCGAACTGGAATGAGCAGTTCTTC. Its protein is CASSLGYPLANWNEQFF. The rearrangement links TRBV7-9 to TRBJ2-1; a weak D match, TRBD2 (6 bases). The CDR3 totals 17 residues. CDR1 and CDR2 (germline): SEHNR, FQNEAQ (reference sequence). Trimming took off 1 base at V and 7 bases at J, with 20 bases between the two ends. Based on the CDR3 plus reference TRBV7-9 and TRBJ2-1, the full variable domain is DTGVSQNPRHKITKRGQNVTFRCDPISEHNRLYWYRQTLGQGPEFLTYFQNEAQLEKSRLLSDRFSAERPKGSFSTLEIQRTEQGDSAMYLCASSLGYPLANWNEQFFGPGTRLTVL.

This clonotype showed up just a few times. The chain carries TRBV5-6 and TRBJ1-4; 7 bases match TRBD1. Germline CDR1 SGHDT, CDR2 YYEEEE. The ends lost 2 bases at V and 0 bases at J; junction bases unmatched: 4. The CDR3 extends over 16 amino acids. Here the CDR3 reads CASSFRTGATNEKLFF. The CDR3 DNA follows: TGTGCCAGCAGCTTTCGGACAGGAGCAACTAATGAAAAACTGTTTTTT.

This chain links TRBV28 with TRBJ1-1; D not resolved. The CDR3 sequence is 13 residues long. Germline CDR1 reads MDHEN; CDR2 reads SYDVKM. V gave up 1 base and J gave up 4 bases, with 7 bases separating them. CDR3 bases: TGTGCCAGCAGTTTATCCCCCGCCACTGAAGCTTTCTTT. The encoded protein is CASSLSPATEAFF.

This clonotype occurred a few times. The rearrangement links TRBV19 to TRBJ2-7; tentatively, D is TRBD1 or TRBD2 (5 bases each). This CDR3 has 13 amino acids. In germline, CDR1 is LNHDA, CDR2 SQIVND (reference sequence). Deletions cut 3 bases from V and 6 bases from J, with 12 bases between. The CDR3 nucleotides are TGTGCCAGTAGTATTACAGGAGGCAGCGAGCAGTACTTC. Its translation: CASSITGGSEQYF.

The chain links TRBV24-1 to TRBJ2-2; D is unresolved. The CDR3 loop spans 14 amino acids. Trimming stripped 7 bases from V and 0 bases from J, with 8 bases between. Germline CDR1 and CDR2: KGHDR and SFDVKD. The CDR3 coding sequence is TGTGCCACCAGGAGGTCGGCGAACACCGGGGAGCTGTTTTTT. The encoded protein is CATRRSANTGELFF.

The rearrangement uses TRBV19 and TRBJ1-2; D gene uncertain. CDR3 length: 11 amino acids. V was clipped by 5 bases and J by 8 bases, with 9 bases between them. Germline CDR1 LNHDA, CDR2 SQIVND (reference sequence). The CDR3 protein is CASSAYGGYTF. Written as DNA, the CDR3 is TGTGCCAGTAGTGCTTACGGGGGCTACACCTTC.

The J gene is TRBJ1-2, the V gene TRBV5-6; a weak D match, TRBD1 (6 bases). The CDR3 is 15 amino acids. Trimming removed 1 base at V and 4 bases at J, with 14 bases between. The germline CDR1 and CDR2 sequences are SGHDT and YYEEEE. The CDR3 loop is CASSLRRGGVYGYTF. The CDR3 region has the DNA TGTGCCAGCAGCTTGCGGAGGGGGGGCGTCTATGGCTACACCTTC.

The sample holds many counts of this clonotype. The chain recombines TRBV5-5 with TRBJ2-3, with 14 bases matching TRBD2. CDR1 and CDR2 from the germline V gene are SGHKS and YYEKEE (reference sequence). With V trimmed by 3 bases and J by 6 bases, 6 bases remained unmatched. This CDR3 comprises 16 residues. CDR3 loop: CASSYGTSGGSDTQYF. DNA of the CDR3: TGTGCCAGCAGCTACGGGACTAGCGGGGGTAGTGATACGCAGTATTTT.

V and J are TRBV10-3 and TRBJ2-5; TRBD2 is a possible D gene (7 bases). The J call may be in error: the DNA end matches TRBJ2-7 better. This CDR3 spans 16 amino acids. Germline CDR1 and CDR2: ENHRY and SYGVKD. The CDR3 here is CAIRTVKGGSSYEQYF. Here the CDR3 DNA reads TGTGCCATCAGGACAGTTAAGGGGGGGAGCTCCTACGAGCAGTACTTC.

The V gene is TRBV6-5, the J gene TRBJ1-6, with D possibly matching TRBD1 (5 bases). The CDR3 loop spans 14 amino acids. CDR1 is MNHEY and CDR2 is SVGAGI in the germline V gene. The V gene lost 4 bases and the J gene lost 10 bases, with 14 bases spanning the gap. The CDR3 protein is CASSSGLIGSPLHF. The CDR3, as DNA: TGTGCCAGCAGTTCGGGACTAATAGGATCACCCCTCCACTTT.